These 7 T cell receptor beta chains originate from one sample sequenced in a study of blood T cell repertoires in COVID-19. The assay was immunoSEQ multiplex PCR, and TCRdb's table has in-frame clones only and misses some. The profile shows 250,000 to 300,000 clones, about nine tenths of them singletons. Sequenced: PBMCs or T cells enriched from blood (not recorded which). The receptor set was obtained from a middle-aged woman who had recovered from COVID-19.

This clone was recorded a few times. Here the CDR3 reads CASSLGAGMTYNEQFF. In DNA form, the CDR3 reads TGTGCCAGCAGCTTAGGAGCGGGGATGACCTACAATGAGCAGTTCTTC. V is TRBV7-2 and J is TRBJ2-1, with TRBD2 identical over 7 bases. Germline V lookup: CDR1 SGHTA, CDR2 FQGNSA. The CDR3 is made up of 16 amino acids. V dropped 1 base and J dropped 2; count of bases not matched to a gene: 5.

V usage is TRBV27 and J usage is TRBJ2-3, with 8 positions matching TRBD1. V lost 4 bases to trimming and J lost 2 bases; unmatched junction nucleotides: 8. The CDR3 sequence is 16 residues long. Germline lookup yields CDR1 MNHEY and CDR2 SMNVEV (reference sequence). CDR3 amino acids: CASSSGTGRTTDTQYF. The DNA of the CDR3 is TGTGCCAGCAGTTCGGGGACAGGAAGGACCACAGATACGCAGTATTTT.

The chain carries TRBV19 and TRBJ1-2; TRBD1 is a possible D gene (6 bases). The CDR3 covers 14 residues. CDR1 and CDR2 from the germline V gene are LNHDA and SQIVND (reference sequence). V was clipped by 6 bases and J by 5 bases, with 16 bases between them. This CDR3 reads CASRTLGGRYGYTF. In nucleotides, the CDR3 is TGTGCCAGTAGAACATTGGGGGGGCGGTATGGCTACACCTTC. The complete variable domain, with remaining parts taken from reference TRBV19 and TRBJ1-2, reads DGGITQSPKYLFRKEGQNVTLSCEQNLNHDAMYWYRQDPGQGLRLIYYSQIVNDFQKGDIAEGYSVSREKKESFPLTVTSAQKNPTAFYLCASRTLGGRYGYTFGSGTRLTVV.

The rearrangement links TRBV30 to TRBJ1-1; D uncertain. Trimming took 2 bases from V and 0 from J, leaving 19 bases between them. CDR1 is GTSNPN, CDR2 SVGIG, per germline (reference sequence). This CDR3 contains 17 residues. In nucleotides, the CDR3 is TGTGCCTGGAGTTCGGGGTTACATCTAGGGATGAACACTGAAGCTTTCTTT. Amino acids: CAWSSGLHLGMNTEAFF.

The chain links TRBV6-5 to TRBJ2-3, with 10 bases lining up with TRBD2. Germline V gene sequence: CDR1 MNHEY, CDR2 SVGAGI. J gave up 4 bases and V 4 bases, and 8 bases lay outside the gene matches. This CDR3 spans 16 amino acids. The CDR3 loop reads CASSLIPSGGADTQYF. The CDR3 DNA reads TGTGCCAGCAGTTTGATCCCCAGCGGGGGGGCAGATACGCAGTATTTT.

V gene TRBV7-8 combines with J gene TRBJ2-7; D unresolved. The CDR3 extends over 11 amino acids. Germline assignment: CDR1 SGHVS and CDR2 FQNEAQ. V dropped 1 base and J dropped 6 bases, with 4 bases sitting between them. CDR3 bases: TGTGCCAGCAGCTTAGACGGCGAGCAGTACTTC. Translated, it gives CASSLDGEQYF.

V gene TRBV7-3 combines with J gene TRBJ1-6; no clear D gene. The CDR3 covers 13 residues. Trimming cost V 6 bases and J 7 bases, with 10 bases left between them. Germline lookup yields CDR1 SGHTA and CDR2 FQGTGA. In nucleotides, the CDR3 is TGTGCCAGCAGTCGGAGTCCGAATTCACCCCTCCACTTT. It yields the protein CASSRSPNSPLHF.